One and the same sample provided the 12 T cell receptor beta chains below, sequenced in a study of blood T cell repertoires in COVID-19. Method: immunoSEQ multiplex PCR; TCRdb's copy keeps in-frame clones and lacks some. The sample lists some 150,000 clones; approximately 86% were seen once. Sequencing was done on a sample of peripheral blood. The receptors derive from a man aged 65 to 85 with acute or convalescent COVID-19.

V gene TRBV9 combines with J gene TRBJ2-5, with TRBD2 as a possible D gene (6 bases). V was pared by 4 bases and J by 1 base, with 14 bases between. This CDR3 is built from 15 residues. Germline V lookup: CDR1 SGDLS, CDR2 YYNGEE. The CDR3 region is CASSLYGGPQETQYF. The CDR3, as DNA: TGTGCCAGCAGCCTCTACGGGGGACCCCAAGAGACCCAGTACTTC.

The chain couples TRBV6-5 to TRBJ1-2, with D uncertain. CDR1 is MNHEY and CDR2 is SVGAGI in the germline V gene. The CDR3 runs to 11 residues. V was trimmed by 8 bases and J by 5 bases, leaving 9 bases between them. The CDR3 region is CASSGDYGYTF. Here the CDR3 DNA reads TGTGCCAGCTCAGGTGATTATGGCTACACCTTC.

J is TRBJ1-1 and V is TRBV6-6; D uncertain. Germline lookup yields CDR1 MNHNY and CDR2 SVGAGI (reference sequence). CDR3 length equals 12 residues. Trimming pared 5 bases from V and 7 bases from J, leaving 11 bases between. CDR3 nucleotides: TGTGCCAGCAGTGATGGGTACAGTGAAGCTTTCTTT. Translated: CASSDGYSEAFF.

The gene calls are TRBV29-1 and TRBJ2-1; 8 nucleotides match TRBD1. V dropped 7 bases and J dropped 6; count of bases not matched to a gene: 8. Germline-derived CDR1 and CDR2 are SQVTM and ANQGSEA. This CDR3 has 13 amino acids. CDR3 DNA sequence: TGCAGCGCCGTGGGACAGGCCGGCAATGAGCAGTTCTTC. It encodes CSAVGQAGNEQFF.

The chain uses TRBV10-2 and TRBJ2-2, with a tentative D call TRBD1 (5 bases). The CDR3 has 12 residues. V was cut by 7 bases and J by 6 bases, with 9 bases left in between. Germline V gene lookup returns CDR1 WSHSY and CDR2 SAAADI. The CDR3 coding sequence is TGCGCCAGCAAGATCAGGGCCGGGGAGCTGTTTTTT. This gives the protein CASKIRAGELFF.

The chain couples TRBV5-1 to TRBJ2-4; 7 bases are a match to TRBD1. Trimming removed 3 bases from V and 0 bases from J; junction bases left unmatched: 6. CDR1 and CDR2 from the germline V gene are SGHRS and YFSETQ. This CDR3 has 16 amino acids. The CDR3 bases are TGCGCCAGCAGCTCCCAAACAGGGGCAGCCAAAAACATTCAGTACTTC. It yields the protein CASSSQTGAAKNIQYF. Using reference TRBV5-1 and TRBJ2-4 for the parts outside the CDR3, the full variable domain is KAGVTQTPRYLIKTRGQQVTLSCSPISGHRSVSWYQQTPGQGLQFLFEYFSETQRNKGNFPGRFSGRQFSNSRSEMNVSTLELGDSALYLCASSSQTGAAKNIQYFGAGTRLSVL.

This chain's CDR3 is CASSIVGLTLGGGEQFF. The CDR3 nucleotides are TGTGCCAGTAGTATAGTAGGACTGACCCTCGGAGGAGGTGAGCAGTTCTTC. The chain carries TRBV19 and TRBJ2-1; a weak D match, TRBD2 (5 bases). The V end was cut by 1 base, the J end by 9 bases, with 22 bases between. The germline V gene encodes CDR1 LNHDA and CDR2 SQIVND (reference sequence). The CDR3 length is 17 residues.

This clone has a single count. The V call is TRBV2, the J call TRBJ2-5; D may be TRBD1 (5 bases). The germline V and J ends were trimmed by 2 bases and 1 base, with 8 bases remaining between them. There are 14 residues in the CDR3. Germline V gives CDR1 SNHLY, CDR2 FYNNEI. The CDR3: CASSEQGPQETQYF. The DNA of the CDR3 is TGTGCCAGCAGTGAACAGGGCCCCCAAGAGACCCAGTACTTC. Looking up the rest from reference TRBV2 and TRBJ2-5 gives the full variable domain: EPEVTQTPSHQVTQMGQEVILRCVPISNHLYFYWYRQILGQKVEFLVSFYNNEISEKSEIFDDQFSVERPDGSNFTLKIRSTKLEDSAMYFCASSEQGPQETQYFGPGTRLLVL.

This clone was seen more than once but under ten times. The chain joins TRBV2 to TRBJ1-1; TRBD1 aligns across 8 bases. CDR1 is SNHLY and CDR2 is FYNNEI in the germline V gene. The CDR3 covers 13 residues. Trimming took 8 bases from V and 0 from J; bases not matched to a gene: 2. The CDR3 coding sequence is TGTGCCAGCGGGACAGGTCTGAACACTGAAGCTTTCTTT. Amino acid sequence: CASGTGLNTEAFF.

This chain connects TRBV28 to TRBJ1-2, with D unclear. This CDR3 is 14 amino acids long. V was pared by 3 bases and J by 0 bases, with 8 bases between. The germline V gene has CDR1 MDHEN and CDR2 SYDVKM. Here the CDR3 reads CASSLGGANYGYTF. CDR3 bases: TGTGCCAGCAGTTTGGGAGGAGCTAACTATGGCTACACCTTC.

The chain uses TRBV10-2 and TRBJ1-2; the D gene is possibly TRBD1 (5 bases). The germline V gene has CDR1 WSHSY and CDR2 SAAADI. The CDR3 is 15 amino acids. V was cut by 4 bases and J by 0 bases, with 12 bases left in between. The CDR3 sequence: CASSAGTLSNYGYTF. The CDR3 region has the DNA TGCGCCAGCAGTGCCGGGACTCTCTCTAACTATGGCTACACCTTC.

The rearrangement links TRBV25-1 to TRBJ1-2; D perhaps matches TRBD1 (6 bases). This CDR3 contains 12 residues. CDR1 and CDR2 (germline): MGHDK, SYGVNS. V lost 4 bases and J 8 bases, leaving 11 bases between the germline ends. The CDR3 bases are TGTGCCAGCAGTGGGACAGTCCCGGGCTACACCTTC. Its protein is CASSGTVPGYTF.